Shown below are 5 T cell receptor beta chains from a single sample sequenced in a study of neurological immune-mediated disorders. In TCRdb, the 5' RACE reads were re-called with MiXCR into one record per CDR3 protein. The profile covers under 90,000 distinct CDR3 sequences, with 10% appearing a single time and around 1.8% taken by the ten largest. What was sequenced was PBMCs. These receptors were collected from a man between 35 and 55 years old in good health.

This clonotype has ten or more counts. The chain employs TRBV25-1 and TRBJ2-7; the D gene is possibly TRBD2 (6 bases). Germline CDR1 is MGHDK and CDR2 is SYGVNS. The CDR3 has 16 residues. Trimming left V 4 bases short and J 3 bases short, with 19 bases between. As DNA, the CDR3 is TGTGCCAGCAGTGCTCATGGGGGGTATGGGGACTACGAGCAGTACTTC. It is translated as CASSAHGGYGDYEQYF.

This clonotype was picked up many times. The CDR3, as DNA: TGTGCCAGCAGCTTCCGACTAGACGAAACCTACGAGCAGTACTTC. Protein: CASSFRLDETYEQYF. The genes are TRBV7-2 and TRBJ2-7; tentatively, D is TRBD2 (6 bases). V lost 3 bases to trimming and J lost 2 bases, with 14 bases between them. This CDR3 region has 15 residues. The germline V gene has CDR1 SGHTA and CDR2 FQGNSA.

At least ten counts were recorded for this clonotype. This chain links TRBV12-3 or TRBV12-4 with TRBJ2-5; the D is unclear. V was shortened by 6 bases and J by 4 bases, with 15 bases between the two germline ends. The CDR3 consists of 14 residues. In DNA form, the CDR3 reads TGTGCCAGCAGACAGACCGTGACGGGAGAGACCCAGTACTTC. It yields the protein CASRQTVTGETQYF.

On this clonotype: A read error may produce the germline difference seen at one junction end. The chain employs TRBV28 and TRBJ2-7; 7 positions agree with TRBD2. Germline V gives CDR1 MDHEN, CDR2 SYDVKM. The CDR3 sequence is 13 residues long. The CDR3 spells CASSLSTSTHFGF. Here the CDR3 DNA reads TGTGCCAGCAGTTTATCGACTAGCACTCATTTTGGCTTC.

This clonotype has at least ten counts. CDR3 DNA sequence: TGCAGCGTTGAGGACAGGGGGTTGCAAGAGACCCAGTACTTC. Translation gives CSVEDRGLQETQYF. The chain employs TRBV29-1 and TRBJ2-5; TRBD1 matches 10 bases. The CDR3 length is 14 residues. Trimming at V came to 3 bases and at J to 2 bases, leaving 3 bases not matched to a gene. Germline V gene sequence: CDR1 SQVTM, CDR2 ANQGSEA. Full variable domain (rest looked up from reference TRBV29-1 and TRBJ2-5): SAVISQKPSRDICQRGTSLTIQCQVDSQVTMMFWYRQQPGQSLTLIATANQGSEATYESGFVIDKFPISRPNLTFSTLTVSNMSPEDSSIYLCSVEDRGLQETQYFGPGTRLLVL.